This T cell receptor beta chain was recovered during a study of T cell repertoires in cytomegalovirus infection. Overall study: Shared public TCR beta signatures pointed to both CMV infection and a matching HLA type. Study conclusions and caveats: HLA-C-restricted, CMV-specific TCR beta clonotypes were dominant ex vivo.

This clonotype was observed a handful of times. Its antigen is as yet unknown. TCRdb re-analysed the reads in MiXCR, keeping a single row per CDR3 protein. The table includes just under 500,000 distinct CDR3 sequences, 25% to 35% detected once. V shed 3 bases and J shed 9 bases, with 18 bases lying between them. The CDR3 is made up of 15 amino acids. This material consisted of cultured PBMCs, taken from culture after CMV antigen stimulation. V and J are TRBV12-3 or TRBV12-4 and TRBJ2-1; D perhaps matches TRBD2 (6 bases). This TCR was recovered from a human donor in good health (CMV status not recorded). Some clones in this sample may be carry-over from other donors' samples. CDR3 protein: CASSLVGSGPGEQFF. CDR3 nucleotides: TGTGCCAGCAGTTTGGTCGGGAGTGGGCCCGGTGAGCAGTTCTTC.